The source of this TCR beta chain is a study of T cells in Graves' hyperthyroidism and ophthalmopathy. Researchers amplified the TCR beta CDR3 regions from RNA transcripts. Carried out on the TCR CDR3, a first-round RT-PCR used the HTBI primer set. TCRdb redid the calling of the multiplex PCR reads with MiXCR, one entry per CDR3 protein. This table holds 400,000 to 550,000 distinct CDR3 sequences, roughly a quarter found once. V was shortened by 7 bases and J by 6 bases, with 15 bases between the two germline ends. This CDR3 contains 13 residues. The chain carries TRBV12-3 or TRBV12-4 and TRBJ1-2; D is undetermined. The sample consisted of blood. The receptor was isolated from a woman in her twenties or thirties with Graves' ophthalmopathy. CDR3 sequence: CASTPDGAHGYTF. CDR3 sequence (DNA): TGTGCCAGCACCCCGGACGGTGCCCATGGCTACACCTTC.